These 2 T cell receptor beta chains share one sample of origin, sequenced in a study of T cells in Graves' hyperthyroidism and ophthalmopathy. Researchers amplified the TCR beta CDR3 regions from RNA transcripts. Using the HTBI primer set, a first-round RT-PCR was run on the TCR CDR3. MiXCR, applied by TCRdb to the multiplex PCR reads, yields one record per CDR3 protein. The table records approximately 610,000 distinct CDR3 sequences, approximately 16% of them present only once. Sample: blood. Receptor source: a woman aged 18-29 years with Graves' hyperthyroidism.

This clonotype was detected ten times or more. J is TRBJ2-7 and V is TRBV5-1, with D perhaps TRBD2 (5 bases). CDR3 length equals 14 residues. The V end was cut by 4 bases, the J end by 0 bases, with 11 bases between. The germline gives CDR1 SGHRS, CDR2 YFSETQ. CDR3 in amino acids: CASSREGVSYEQYF. CDR3 coding DNA: TGCGCCAGCAGCCGTGAGGGTGTCTCCTACGAGCAGTACTTC.

This clonotype was counted ten times or more. The J gene is TRBJ2-1, the V gene TRBV18, with 8 bases lining up with TRBD1. The CDR3 length is 16 residues. The trim removed 3 bases at V and 4 bases at J, leaving 8 bases unmatched. Germline values: CDR1 KGHSH, CDR2 LQKENI. The DNA of the CDR3 is TGTGCCAGCTCACCCCAGGGGGCCCTGAATTACAATGAGCAGTTCTTC. Its protein product is CASSPQGALNYNEQFF.